This T cell receptor (beta chain) was recovered during a study of blood T cell repertoires in COVID-19. The protocol was immunoSEQ multiplex PCR, while the TCRdb copy is restricted to in-frame clones and leaves out a portion. The sample carries about 160,000 clones, around 80% recorded once. Trimming cost V 6 bases and J 0 bases, with 11 bases left between them. Germline-derived CDR1 and CDR2 are ENHRY and SYGVKD. This CDR3 has 14 residues. The clonotype was recovered from an elderly woman with active or convalescent COVID-19. The chain uses TRBV10-3 and TRBJ1-1; D ambiguous. Sequenced input: peripheral blood. The CDR3 region has the DNA TGTGCCATCAGCCACGACTCCCTGAACACTGAAGCTTTCTTT. Protein: CAISHDSLNTEAFF.